This record looks at one T cell receptor beta chain sequence and its context. The sample comes from a study of Graves' ophthalmopathy and Graves' hyperthyroidism. The study amplified TCR beta CDR3 regions using RNA transcripts. Investigators did first-round RT-PCR with HTBI primers, then second-round multiplex PCR. TCRdb reprocessed the multiplex PCR reads via MiXCR and lists one record per CDR3 protein. Of around 660,000 distinct CDR3 sequences in the sample, more than 40% were seen once. V shed 6 bases and J shed 0 bases, with 16 bases lying between them. This CDR3 region has 17 residues. Pregnancy or lactation, uncontrolled infections and other autoimmune diseases were grounds for excluding patients. Someone took the PBMCs out of more than 8.5 ml of fresh peripheral blood.

The chain employs TRBV5-7 and TRBJ1-6, with D possibly being TRBD1 (5 bases). TRBV5-7 counts as an open reading frame of uncertain function. Sequencing input: peripheral blood. The origin of this receptor is an adult man with Graves' ophthalmopathy. The chain's CDR3 is CASTARAVSSYNSPLHF. CDR3 DNA sequence: TGTGCCAGCACAGCCAGGGCCGTAAGCTCCTATAATTCACCCCTCCACTTT.